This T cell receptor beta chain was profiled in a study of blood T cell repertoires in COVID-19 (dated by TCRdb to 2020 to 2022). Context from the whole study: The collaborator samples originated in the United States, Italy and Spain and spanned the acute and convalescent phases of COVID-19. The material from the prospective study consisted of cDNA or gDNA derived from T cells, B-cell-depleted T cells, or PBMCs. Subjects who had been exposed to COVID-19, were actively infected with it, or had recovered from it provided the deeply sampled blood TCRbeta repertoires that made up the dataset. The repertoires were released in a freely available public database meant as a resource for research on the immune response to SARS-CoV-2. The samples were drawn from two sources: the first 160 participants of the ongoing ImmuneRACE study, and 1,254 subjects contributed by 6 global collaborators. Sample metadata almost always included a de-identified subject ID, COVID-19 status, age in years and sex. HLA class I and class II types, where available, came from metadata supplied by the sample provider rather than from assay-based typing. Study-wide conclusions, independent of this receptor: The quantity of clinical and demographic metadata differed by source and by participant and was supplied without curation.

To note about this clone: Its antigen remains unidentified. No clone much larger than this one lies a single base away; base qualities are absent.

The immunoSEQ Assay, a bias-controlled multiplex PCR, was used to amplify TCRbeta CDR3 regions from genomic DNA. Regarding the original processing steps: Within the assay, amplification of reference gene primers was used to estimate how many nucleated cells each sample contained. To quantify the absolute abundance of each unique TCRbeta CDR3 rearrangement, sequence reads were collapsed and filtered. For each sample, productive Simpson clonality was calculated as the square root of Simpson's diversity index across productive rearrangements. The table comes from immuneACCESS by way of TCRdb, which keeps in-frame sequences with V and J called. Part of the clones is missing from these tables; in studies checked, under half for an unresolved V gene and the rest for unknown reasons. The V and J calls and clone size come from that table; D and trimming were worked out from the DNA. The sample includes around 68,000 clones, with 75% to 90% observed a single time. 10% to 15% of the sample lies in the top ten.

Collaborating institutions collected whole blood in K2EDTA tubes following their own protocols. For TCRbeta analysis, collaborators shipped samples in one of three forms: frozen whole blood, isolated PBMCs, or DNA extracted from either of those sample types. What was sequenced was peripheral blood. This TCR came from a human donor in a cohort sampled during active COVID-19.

The DNA sequence is given as TGTGCCAGCAGCCACGAAGGGACACAACTCTACAATGAGCAGTTCTTC. The translation is CASSHEGTQLYNEQFF. The chain is made from TRBV4-2 and TRBJ2-1; the D segment could be TRBD1, given 6 matching bases. The germline ends are 15 bases apart after V is trimmed by 3 bases and J by 3 bases. CDR1 LGHNA and CDR2 YNFKEQ are derived from the germline V gene. Inclusive of the bounding cysteine and phenylalanine, the CDR3 is 16 residues long. The entry retains the CDR3 DNA only, 48 bases that are in frame from base 1.